The sequence of this T cell receptor (beta chain) was determined in a study of control samples from healthy donors and cancer patients. The protocol was immunoSEQ multiplex PCR, while the TCRdb copy is restricted to in-frame clones and leaves out a portion. The profile shows roughly 120,000 clones, approximately 90% of them singletons. Between the trimmed V and J ends, which lost 1 base and 5 bases, there was a span of 15 bases. From germline, CDR1 is SGHRS and CDR2 YFSETQ. The CDR3 sequence is 15 residues long. The sequenced material came from PBMCs. The chain combines TRBV5-1 with TRBJ2-5; a weak D match, TRBD1 (5 bases). This sequence originates from a woman aged 55-70 years with lung cancer. CDR3 region: CASSLRSGAEETQYF. CDR3 in DNA: TGCGCCAGCAGCTTGAGATCTGGGGCTGAGGAGACCCAGTACTTC.